The 28 T cell receptor beta chains below were found in one sample sequenced in a study of Ad26.COV2.S vaccination and SARS-CoV-2 variants. Treatment of the sample: roughly 20 received Ad26.COV2.S at low or high dose, single or two shots; roughly 5 received placebo; per-sample allocation not given. Sampling took place 63 days after the first vaccine or placebo injection. Libraries were prepared by immunoSEQ multiplex PCR; TCRdb keeps only in-frame clonotypes and omits some of them. The table lists some 390,000 clones, 70% to 90% of them singletons. Sequenced here: peripheral blood, sampled in a trial of Ad26.COV2.S vaccine versus placebo. Receptors were obtained from a person between 18 and 65 years old who received the Ad26.COV2.S COVID-19 vaccine or a placebo.

The V and J genes are TRBV5-6 and TRBJ1-1; tentative D call: TRBD1 (6 bases). This CDR3 has 14 residues. Trimming cost V 1 base and J 0 bases, with 7 bases left between them. Germline V gives CDR1 SGHDT, CDR2 YYEEEE. CDR3 amino acids: CASSLQGMNTEAFF. As DNA, the CDR3 is TGTGCCAGCAGCTTGCAGGGGATGAACACTGAAGCTTTCTTT.

The chain combines TRBV15 with TRBJ1-2; D is undetermined. The germline gives CDR1 LNHNV, CDR2 YYDKDF (reference sequence). This CDR3 is 13 amino acids long. Between the trimmed V and J ends, which lost 3 bases and 5 bases, there was a span of 10 bases. The CDR3 loop reads CATSSWATYGYTF. The CDR3 DNA reads TGTGCCACCAGCAGCTGGGCCACTTATGGCTACACCTTC.

A few counts support this clone. The V gene is TRBV7-6, the J gene TRBJ1-1; D is unresolved. Germline CDR1 SGHVS, CDR2 FNYEAQ. Trimming took off 3 bases at V and 1 base at J, with 6 bases between the two ends. There are 13 residues in the CDR3. CDR3 nucleotides: TGTGCCAGCAGCTTCGCTGGGAACACTGAAGCTTTCTTT. Its protein product is CASSFAGNTEAFF.

The CDR3 reads CASSLKRERGADTQYF. CDR3 coding DNA: TGTGCCAGCAGCTTGAAAAGGGAGCGGGGGGCAGATACGCAGTATTTT. The chain employs TRBV5-4 and TRBJ2-3, with 9 positions matching TRBD2. V shed 1 base and J 4 bases; nucleotides not matched to a gene: 7. This CDR3 spans 16 amino acids. Looked up from germline, CDR1 is SGHNT and CDR2 is YYREEE (reference sequence).

The DNA for the CDR3 is TGTGCCAGCAGTTTAGAACCACATGGAGTGAGGGACACTGAAGCTTTCTTT. It translates to CASSLEPHGVRDTEAFF. The rearrangement links TRBV28 to TRBJ1-1; no firm D call. The CDR3 totals 17 residues. Germline CDR1 reads MDHEN; CDR2 reads SYDVKM. Trimming left V 2 bases short and J 3 bases short, with 19 bases between.

This chain links TRBV4-3 with TRBJ2-1; D is uncertain. Trimming shortened V by 4 bases and J by 5 bases, and 12 bases separated the two germline ends. CDR3 length: 14 residues. Germline V gene data show CDR1 as LGHNA and CDR2 as YSLEER. This chain's CDR3 is CASSRGSYHNEQFF. The CDR3 coding sequence is TGCGCCAGCAGCCGGGGATCGTACCACAATGAGCAGTTCTTC.

This chain joins TRBV19 and TRBJ1-1, with a weak D call TRBD1 (6 bases). The CDR3 is 15 amino acids. Trimming cost V 6 bases and J 3 bases, with 17 bases left between them. Germline lookup yields CDR1 LNHDA and CDR2 SQIVND (reference sequence). The CDR3 nucleotides read TGTGCCAGTAGCCCCAGGGTACACAGGGACACTGAAGCTTTCTTT. Its protein is CASSPRVHRDTEAFF.

The chain joins TRBV5-1 to TRBJ1-4; tentative D call: TRBD1 (5 bases). The CDR3 has 17 amino acids. Trimming removed 0 bases at V and 5 bases at J, with 17 bases between. The V gene's germline CDR1 is SGHRS and CDR2 YFSETQ. The CDR3 reads CASSLVGGSMMNEKLFF. The CDR3 coding sequence is TGCGCCAGCAGCTTGGTTGGGGGGAGTATGATGAATGAAAAACTGTTTTTT.

The chain employs TRBV27 and TRBJ2-2; D ambiguous. The CDR3 length is 13 residues. V shed 0 bases and J shed 2 bases, with 1 base lying between them. Germline CDR1 reads MNHEY; CDR2 reads SMNVEV (reference sequence). DNA of the CDR3: TGTGCCAGCAGTTTATCAAACACCGGGGAGCTGTTTTTT. It is translated as CASSLSNTGELFF.

The chain combines TRBV7-8 with TRBJ1-2; unclear D gene. Germline V gives CDR1 SGHVS, CDR2 FQNEAQ. The V end lost 5 bases, the J end lost 8 bases, and 12 bases lay between the germline ends. The CDR3 spans 12 residues. CDR3 sequence (DNA): TGTGCCAGCAGCCCCCAGGTGGGGGGCTACACCTTC. Amino acids: CASSPQVGGYTF.

The genes are TRBV18 and TRBJ1-1; D might be TRBD1 (5 bases). The germline V and J ends were trimmed by 2 bases and 4 bases, with 8 bases remaining between them. The CDR3 covers 13 residues. CDR1 KGHSH and CDR2 LQKENI come from the germline V gene. CDR3: CASSPTDTTEAFF. The CDR3 coding sequence is TGTGCCAGCTCACCAACGGACACCACTGAAGCTTTCTTT.

J is TRBJ2-1 and V is TRBV4-1; D ambiguous. This CDR3 spans 12 amino acids. The germline V gene encodes CDR1 MGHRA and CDR2 YSYEKL. V lost 1 base and J lost 8, with 6 bases in between. CDR3 in DNA: TGCGCCAGCAGCCAAGTATCACATGAGCAGTTCTTC. It encodes CASSQVSHEQFF.

The chain carries TRBV4-1 and TRBJ1-5; D call uncertain. The CDR3 length is 14 residues. Germline CDR1 is MGHRA and CDR2 is YSYEKL. Trimming took off 1 base at V and 6 bases at J, with 10 bases between the two ends. DNA of the CDR3: TGCGCCAGCAGCCAAGTCCCTCTCTCTCAGCCCCAGCATTTT. Its protein is CASSQVPLSQPQHF.

The chain is built from TRBV6-5 and TRBJ2-7, with 7 bases identical to TRBD1. This CDR3 is built from 13 residues. V gave up 7 bases and J gave up 2 bases; unmatched junction bases: 5. Looked up from germline, CDR1 is MNHEY and CDR2 is SVGAGI. The CDR3 reads CASNIDRAYEQYF. DNA for the CDR3: TGTGCCAGCAATATTGACAGGGCCTACGAGCAGTACTTC.

The J gene is TRBJ1-2, the V gene TRBV2; TRBD1 is a possible D gene (5 bases). V was shortened by 3 bases and J by 8 bases, with 16 bases between the two germline ends. Germline lookup yields CDR1 SNHLY and CDR2 FYNNEI. This CDR3 region has 14 residues. The CDR3, as DNA: TGTGCCAGCAGTGAGCAGGGTCTCGATGGAGGCTACACCTTC. It is translated as CASSEQGLDGGYTF.

This chain connects TRBV18 to TRBJ1-2, with 9 bases fitting TRBD1. Germline V lookup: CDR1 KGHSH, CDR2 LQKENI. This CDR3 region has 15 residues. The V gene end was trimmed by 3 bases and the J gene end by 4 bases; junction bases not matched to a gene: 6. This chain's CDR3 is CASSPSKGQGYGYTF. Here the CDR3 DNA reads TGTGCCAGCTCACCTTCCAAGGGACAGGGCTATGGCTACACCTTC.

V and J are TRBV16 and TRBJ1-3; D call uncertain. Trimming left V 4 bases short and J 3 bases short, with 4 bases between. The CDR3 is 12 amino acids. Germline V gene data show CDR1 as KGHSY and CDR2 as FQNENV. CDR3 amino acids: CASSLNGNTIYF. For the CDR3, the DNA is TGTGCCAGCAGCCTGAATGGAAACACCATATATTTT. Full variable domain (remainder filled in from reference TRBV16 and TRBJ1-3): GEEVAQTPKHLVRGEGQKAKLYCAPIKGHSYVFWYQQVLKNEFKFLISFQNENVFDETGMPKERFSAKCLPNSPCSLEIQATKLEDSAVYFCASSLNGNTIYFGEGSWLTVV.

CDR3 region: CASSTGAFIYGYTF. The CDR3 nucleotides read TGTGCCAGCAGCACAGGGGCCTTTATATATGGCTACACCTTC. V usage is TRBV9 and J usage is TRBJ1-2; 7 positions agree with TRBD1. The CDR3 is 14 residues long. In germline, CDR1 is SGDLS, CDR2 YYNGEE. Trimming took 4 bases from V and 5 from J; bases not matched to a gene: 8.

This chain connects TRBV19 to TRBJ1-2, with 8 nucleotides matching TRBD1. The CDR3 is 13 residues long. In germline, CDR1 is LNHDA, CDR2 SQIVND (reference sequence). Germline trimming cut 5 bases from V and 6 bases from J; bases unmatched to any gene: 5. CDR3 sequence (DNA): TGTGCCAGTAGTGAGCAGGGGGCCGATGGCTACACCTTC. It encodes CASSEQGADGYTF. Full variable domain (remainder filled in from reference TRBV19 and TRBJ1-2): DGGITQSPKYLFRKEGQNVTLSCEQNLNHDAMYWYRQDPGQGLRLIYYSQIVNDFQKGDIAEGYSVSREKKESFPLTVTSAQKNPTAFYLCASSEQGADGYTFGSGTRLTVV.

The chain has TRBV7-8 and TRBJ1-1; possible D gene TRBD1, 6 bases. There are 17 residues in the CDR3. V lost 3 bases, J lost 0 bases, and 17 bases lay in between. Germline V gives CDR1 SGHVS, CDR2 FQNEAQ. The CDR3, as DNA: TGTGCCAGCAGCTTCCAGGGGATGGGGATAATGAACACTGAAGCTTTCTTT. Its protein product is CASSFQGMGIMNTEAFF. Filled out from reference TRBV7-8 and TRBJ1-1, the complete variable domain reads GAGVSQSPRYKVAKRGQDVALRCDPISGHVSLFWYQQALGQGPEFLTYFQNEAQLDKSGLPSDRFFAERPEGSVSTLKIQRTQQEDSAVYLCASSFQGMGIMNTEAFFGQGTRLTVV.

The CDR3, as DNA: TGTGCCAGCTCGCCAAGGGGGAACCAGCCCCAGCATTTT. Encoded protein: CASSPRGNQPQHF. V and J are TRBV18 and TRBJ1-5; D possibly corresponds to TRBD1 (6 bases). With 6 bases removed from V and 7 bases from J, the gap between germline ends came to 13 bases. Per germline, CDR1 KGHSH and CDR2 LQKENI. This CDR3 contains 13 residues.

Only a few counts were recorded for this clone. V and J are TRBV5-4 and TRBJ1-2; tentative D call: TRBD1 (5 bases). The CDR3 has 15 residues. The V gene's germline CDR1 is SGHNT and CDR2 YYREEE (reference sequence). Trimming left V 0 bases short and J 1 base short, with 10 bases between. The CDR3 DNA reads as TGTGCCAGCAGCTTGGAGGCAGGGTTTAACTATGGCTACACCTTC. Its translation is CASSLEAGFNYGYTF.

This rearrangement joins TRBV19 to TRBJ2-5; a possible D gene is TRBD1 (6 bases). Germline CDR1 reads LNHDA; CDR2 reads SQIVND (reference sequence). The CDR3 totals 13 residues. V was pared by 6 bases and J by 4 bases, with 12 bases between. CDR3 residues: CASRLTGTETQYF. The CDR3 DNA reads as TGTGCCAGTAGATTGACAGGAACAGAGACCCAGTACTTC.

This sequence joins TRBV5-4 and TRBJ1-2; D is unresolved. V shed 2 bases and J shed 0 bases, with 11 bases lying between them. Germline assignment: CDR1 SGHNT and CDR2 YYREEE (reference sequence). The CDR3 loop spans 15 amino acids. CDR3 protein: CASSFAPPANYGYTF. As DNA, the CDR3 is TGTGCCAGCAGCTTTGCCCCCCCCGCTAACTATGGCTACACCTTC.

This clone was recorded only once. The chain is built from TRBV15 and TRBJ1-4; D possibly corresponds to TRBD1 (5 bases). This CDR3 has 17 amino acids. V was pared by 3 bases and J by 0 bases, with 14 bases between. Germline loops: CDR1 LNHNV, CDR2 YYDKDF (reference sequence). CDR3 in DNA: TGTGCCACCAGCAGGCGAGCCGGGGCGGCAACTAATGAAAAACTGTTTTTT. Protein: CATSRRAGAATNEKLFF.

The genes are TRBV13 and TRBJ2-1; D may be TRBD1 (5 bases). Per germline, CDR1 PRHDT and CDR2 FYEKMQ (reference sequence). The CDR3 spans 12 residues. The V gene lost 2 bases and the J gene lost 7 bases, with 6 bases spanning the gap. The chain's CDR3 is CASSLPGNEQFF. The CDR3 nucleotides are TGTGCCAGCAGCTTACCAGGGAATGAGCAGTTCTTC.

V is TRBV11-2 and J is TRBJ2-1, with 7 bases aligning to TRBD2. Losses at the gene ends were 4 bases for V and 5 bases for J; bases not matched to a gene: 2. CDR3 size: 13 residues. Germline V gives CDR1 SGHAT, CDR2 FQNNGV. The CDR3 nucleotides are TGTGCCAGCAGCTCGGGACTAAACAATGAGCAGTTCTTC. Amino acids: CASSSGLNNEQFF.

The table lists this clone with a few counts. The chain links TRBV7-9 to TRBJ2-2, with unresolved D. Germline lookup yields CDR1 SEHNR and CDR2 FQNEAQ (reference sequence). This CDR3 has 13 residues. Trimming removed 3 bases from V and 4 bases from J, with 6 bases in between. Written as DNA, the CDR3 is TGTGCCAGCAGCTTTGGAGCCACCGGGGAGCTGTTTTTT. Protein sequence: CASSFGATGELFF.